The source of this T cell receptor beta chain is a study of shared clonotypes between healthy human individuals. The CDR3 totals 15 residues. V gave up 4 bases and J gave up 0 bases; unmatched junction bases: 5. Germline CDR1 reads SGHNT; CDR2 reads YYREEE (reference sequence). TCRdb's table, derived via immunoSEQ multiplex PCR, lists solely in-frame clones and lacks some. The sample shows 2 million to 3 million clones, roughly 93% of them seen only once. V is TRBV5-4 and J is TRBJ2-3, with TRBD2 matching 7 bases. Sequencing input: naive CD4+ T cells from PBMCs. Subset described: CD45RA+ positively selected. The receptor was derived from a man aged 18 to 29 in good health. Some clones in this sample may be carry-over from other donors' samples. DNA for the CDR3: TGTGCCAGCAGCCCGGCGGGGGTTAGCACAGATACGCAGTATTTT. It translates to CASSPAGVSTDTQYF.